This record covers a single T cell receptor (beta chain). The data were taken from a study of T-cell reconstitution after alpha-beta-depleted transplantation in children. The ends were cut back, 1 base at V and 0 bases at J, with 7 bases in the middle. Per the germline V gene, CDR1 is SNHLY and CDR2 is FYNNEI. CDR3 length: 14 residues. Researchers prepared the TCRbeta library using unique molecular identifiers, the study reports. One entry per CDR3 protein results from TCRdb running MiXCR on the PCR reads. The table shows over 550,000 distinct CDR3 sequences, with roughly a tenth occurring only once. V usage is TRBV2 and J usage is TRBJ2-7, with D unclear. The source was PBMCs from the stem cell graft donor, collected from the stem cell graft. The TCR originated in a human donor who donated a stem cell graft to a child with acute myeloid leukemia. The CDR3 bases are TGTGCCAGCAGTGAAGACCGCAACTCCTACGAGCAGTACTTC. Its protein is CASSEDRNSYEQYF.